The source of this T cell receptor beta chain is a study of T-cell memory formation after mild COVID-19. The study, taken as a whole, reports: Clonal second-wave expansions that peaked on day 37 had unconfirmed SARS-CoV-2 specificity.

Points on this clonotype: What it binds is not known.

The CDR3 runs 11 residues. The ends were cut back, 6 bases at V and 10 bases at J, with 10 bases in the middle. Looked up from germline, CDR1 is SGHTA and CDR2 is FQGNSA. TCRdb passed the 5' RACE reads through MiXCR, listing each CDR3 protein once. The data contain fewer than 450,000 distinct CDR3 sequences, approximately 24% of them singletons. The V call is TRBV7-2, the J call TRBJ2-1, with D hard to call. Sequenced: PBMCs or a T cell subset sorted from them (not recorded which). The clonotype originates from an adult woman who had mild COVID-19 (a few samples of this study predate the infection). Cell type and time point are not known. In nucleotides, the CDR3 is TGTGCCAGCAGGTGGGCAGCCGAGCAGTTCTTC. Translated, it gives CASRWAAEQFF.